The TCR beta chain described here comes from a study of T cells expressing NK-cell markers. Study-wide results and limits: The share of CD8+ T cells held by dominant NKG2C+ clonotypes was about 1.0-7.5% in 5 or 6 donors.

TCRdb processed the 5' RACE reads again and assigns one entry to each CDR3 protein, with no DNA. Recorded for this sample: some 390,000 distinct CDR3 sequences. For this clonotype: The antigen is undetermined.

Germline-derived CDR1 and CDR2 are SGHNT and YENEEA. The CDR3 runs 18 residues. The V gene is TRBV11-3, the J gene TRBJ2-6; without DNA, the TCRdb call of TRBD1 cannot be checked. The sequence came from a woman aged 45-65 years in good health. The sample consisted of blood T cells: a sorted CD56 or NKG2C T cell subset, CD4+ or CD8+ T cells, or bulk PBMC T cells (not recorded which). CDR3 sequence reads: CASSSGDSLSSGANVLTF.